Included here is one T cell receptor beta chain sequence, with context. Its antigen is unidentified. The CDR3 spans 16 residues. V dropped 2 bases and J dropped 6; count of bases not matched to a gene: 9. Germline CDR1 and CDR2: MGHRA and YSYEKL. These data come from a study of CD4+ T cells in melanoma. Study results and limitations: A reported correlation linked neoantigen-specific CD4+ T cells to CD8+, macrophage and B cell function.

The method was immunoSEQ multiplex PCR; TCRdb's version includes in-frame clones alone and lacks a portion of them. The sample has 7,000 to 9,500 clones, around 71% seen once. The chain has TRBV4-1 and TRBJ2-7; 11 bases line up with TRBD2. The sequenced sample consisted of cells from a culture (not recorded whether cultured in vitro). This receptor was taken from a human donor with melanoma. The CDR3 DNA is TGCGCCAGCAGCCAACTACTAGCGGGGGCCCCCTTCGAGCAGTACTTC. This gives the protein CASSQLLAGAPFEQYF.